This is a list of T cell receptor beta chains from one sample in a study of blood T cell repertoires in COVID-19. The data were produced by immunoSEQ multiplex PCR, yet TCRdb's version contains in-frame clones alone and is incomplete. Found here are 130,000 to 150,000 clones, 88% of them singletons; the top ten hold 0.95% to 1.5%. The sample was PBMCs or T cells enriched from blood (not recorded which). Receptors originate from a woman aged 25 to 39 with acute COVID-19. CDR3s include the opening cysteine and the closing phenylalanine or tryptophan. D genes are given only for firm matches. Only some rows state a clone size, as once, few, many or a class for expanded clones.

cdr3_length j_call v_call d_call clone_size cdr3_nt cdr3_aa
15 TRBJ2-2 TRBV7-2 . . TGTGCCAGCAGCTGGAGGAGAGATTCCACCGGGGAGCTGTTTTTT CASSWRRDSTGELFF
15 TRBJ2-7 TRBV7-2 . . TGTGCCAGCAGCTGGAACAGCGGACCAACCTACGAGCAGTACTTC CASSWNSGPTYEQYF
13 TRBJ1-2 TRBV12-3/TRBV12-4 . . TGTGCCAGCAGTCCGGACGGGGAGTATGGCTACACCTTC CASSPDGEYGYTF
12 TRBJ2-1 TRBV29-1 . . TGCAGCGTTGTCGACAGGAACAATGAGCAGTTCTTC CSVVDRNNEQFF
16 TRBJ2-1 TRBV5-1 TRBD2 . TGCGCCAGCAGCTTGCTTTTAGCGGGAGGGTCCAATGAGCAGTTCTTC CASSLLLAGGSNEQFF
15 TRBJ1-6 TRBV27 TRBD1 once TGTGCCAGCAGTTCGCCGGGACAGCTAAATTCACCCCTCCACTTT CASSSPGQLNSPLHF
14 TRBJ2-1 TRBV4-3 . few TGCGCCAGCAGCCAAGTATTCACAGGGTCGGCGTATTTCTTC CASSQVFTGSAYFF
15 TRBJ2-3 TRBV18 TRBD1 . TGTGCCAGCTCACCACGGGGGACAGGCACAGATACGCAGTATTTT CASSPRGTGTDTQYF
14 TRBJ2-7 TRBV27 . . TGTGCCAGCAGTTCCACTTGGGACACCTACGAGCAGTACTTC CASSSTWDTYEQYF
15 TRBJ2-1 TRBV6-2/TRBV6-3 TRBD2 . TGTGCCAGCAGTTATTCCCCAGCGGGATACAATGAGCAGTTCTTC CASSYSPAGYNEQFF
16 TRBJ2-3 TRBV15 TRBD2 . TGTGCCACCAGCAGAGATACGGGAGGGCCGGTGGATACGCAGTATTTT CATSRDTGGPVDTQYF
15 TRBJ1-1 TRBV2 TRBD1 . TGTGCCAGCAGGTTCTTCGGACAGGCCCTCACTGAAGCTTTCTTT CASRFFGQALTEAFF
13 TRBJ1-2 TRBV23-1 TRBD1 few TGCGCCAGCAGTCAATCGGGACAGGACGACGATACCTTC CASSQSGQDDDTF
11 TRBJ1-6 TRBV20-1 . . TGCAGTGCTAGAGGCGCTTCACCCCTCCACTTT CSARGASPLHF
16 TRBJ2-2 TRBV3-1/TRBV3-2 TRBD1 . TGTGCCAGCAGCCAAATCACAGGGGTGTCCACCGGGGAGCTGTTTTTT CASSQITGVSTGELFF
14 TRBJ1-4 TRBV27 . once TGTGCCAGCAGTTCCCCGTTCAGGGGAGAAAAACTGTTTTTT CASSSPFRGEKLFF
15 TRBJ1-3 TRBV2 . . TGTGCCAGCAGTGAGGGAGGGGTAGCTGGAAACACCATATATTTT CASSEGGVAGNTIYF
14 TRBJ1-3 TRBV9 TRBD1 few TGTGCCAGCAGCGCGACAGGGTCTGGAAACACCATATATTTT CASSATGSGNTIYF
12 TRBJ1-2 TRBV27 . . TGTGCCAGCGGCATGGGGGGCTATGGCTACACCTTC CASGMGGYGYTF
13 TRBJ2-7 TRBV2 . . TGTGCCAGCAGTGTGGCTAGCTACACCGAGCAGTACTTC CASSVASYTEQYF
14 TRBJ2-7 TRBV18 . . TGTGCCAGCTCACCACCCCCAGAACCAGGCGAGCAGTACTTC CASSPPPEPGEQYF
14 TRBJ1-5 TRBV19 TRBD1 . TGTGCCAGTATATCTGAGGGGGCGGGTCAGCCCCAGCATTTT CASISEGAGQPQHF
24 TRBJ2-2 TRBV28 . . TGTGCCAGCAGTTTAGGATTGTGGCAGGGAGGGGGGTTAGCGGGCGCAGCGAACACCGGGGAGCTGTTTTTT CASSLGLWQGGGLAGAANTGELFF
14 TRBJ2-5 TRBV9 TRBD2 . TGTGCCAGCAGCTTGGGACTAGCGGAAGAGACCCAGTACTTC CASSLGLAEETQYF
14 TRBJ1-1 TRBV18 . once TGTGCCAGCTCACCGGGGCAGGGAAACACTGAAGCTTTCTTT CASSPGQGNTEAFF
15 TRBJ2-7 TRBV7-3 . . TGTGCCAGCAGCTTAAGGGCAGGTCAGGCCTACGAGCAGTACTTC CASSLRAGQAYEQYF
14 TRBJ2-7 TRBV2 . . TGTGCCAGCAGTCCGACTGGTGAGAACTACGAGCAGTACTTC CASSPTGENYEQYF
14 TRBJ2-7 TRBV18 TRBD1 . TGTGCCAGCTCATCGCCGGACAGGGCCTACGAGCAGTACTTC CASSSPDRAYEQYF
13 TRBJ2-5 TRBV7-3 . . TGTGCCAGCAGCTTAACTCTAGAAGAGACCCAGTACTTC CASSLTLEETQYF
16 TRBJ1-1 TRBV15 . . TGTGCCACCAGCAGATTCCCAGGGGTAACGAACACTGAAGCTTTCTTT CATSRFPGVTNTEAFF
15 TRBJ2-3 TRBV9 TRBD2 . TGTGCCAGCAGCGTAGGCGGGAGCCCGGGGGATACGCAGTATTTT CASSVGGSPGDTQYF
16 TRBJ2-1 TRBV6-4 . . TGTGCCAGCAGTCTAGAACCAGGGGTGTCCTACAATGAGCAGTTCTTC CASSLEPGVSYNEQFF
16 TRBJ2-4 TRBV28 . . TGTGCCAGCAGTCCCGGAGGGGTGATTGCCAAAAACATTCAGTACTTC CASSPGGVIAKNIQYF
19 TRBJ1-4 TRBV9 TRBD1 once TGTGCCAGCAGCGTAGGGGCCGGGACAGGGTTTTCAGATAGTGAAAAACTGTTTTTT CASSVGAGTGFSDSEKLFF
12 TRBJ1-5 TRBV12-3/TRBV12-4 . . TGTGCCAGCAGTTTCACGGGTGGGCCCCAGCATTTT CASSFTGGPQHF
15 TRBJ2-2 TRBV7-8 TRBD1 . TGTGCCAGCAGCCCGCTGGACAGGGGCACCGGGGAGCTGTTTTTT CASSPLDRGTGELFF
14 TRBJ1-1 TRBV9 . . TGTGCCAGCAGCGTAGTAGCGGAGTGGGCTGAAGCTTTCTTT CASSVVAEWAEAFF
17 TRBJ1-1 TRBV18 TRBD1 . TGTGCCAGCTCACCCTTGGAAAGGACAGGGTCGAACACTGAAGCTTTCTTT CASSPLERTGSNTEAFF
16 TRBJ1-1 TRBV6-2/TRBV6-3 . . TGTGCCAGCAGTTATCTTAGGCAGACAATGAACACTGAAGCTTTCTTT CASSYLRQTMNTEAFF
16 TRBJ2-3 TRBV5-6 TRBD2 once TGTGCCAGCAGCTTGGCGCTAGCGGGACTCACAGATACGCAGTATTTT CASSLALAGLTDTQYF
17 TRBJ2-1 TRBV6-6 TRBD2 . TGTGCCAGCAGTCCCGGAAACCCGGGACTAGCGTACAATGAGCAGTTCTTC CASSPGNPGLAYNEQFF
17 TRBJ2-1 TRBV7-9 TRBD1 few TGTGCCAGCAGCGACCGGGACAGGGGGCCCTCCTACAATGAGCAGTTCTTC CASSDRDRGPSYNEQFF
14 TRBJ1-2 TRBV19 TRBD1 . TGTGCCAGTAGAAATCCAGGGGGCGACTATGGCTACACCTTC CASRNPGGDYGYTF
14 TRBJ1-2 TRBV2 TRBD1 . TGTGCCAGCGGCCGGGACAGCTATAACTATGGCTACACCTTC CASGRDSYNYGYTF
13 TRBJ1-2 TRBV12-3/TRBV12-4 . . TGTGCCAGCAGCACCCCGGGGGAGAGTGGCTACACCTTC CASSTPGESGYTF
14 TRBJ2-7 TRBV10-3 TRBD1 . TGTGCCATCGGAGGACAGGGGGTGAGGTACGAGCAGTACTTC CAIGGQGVRYEQYF
16 TRBJ2-2 TRBV28 TRBD2 . TGTGCCAGCAGTTTACCCCTAGCGGGAGGCACCGGGGAGCTGTTTTTT CASSLPLAGGTGELFF
15 TRBJ2-1 TRBV3-1/TRBV3-2 TRBD2 once TGTGCCAGCAGCACAACTAGCGGGGCTGCCAATGAGCAGTTCTTC CASSTTSGAANEQFF
15 TRBJ2-6 TRBV7-9 . . TGTGCCAGCAGCTCCCGACAGACTGGGGCCAACGTCCTGACTTTC CASSSRQTGANVLTF
17 TRBJ1-5 TRBV5-1 TRBD1 . TGCGCCAGCAGCTTGGGGACAGGGGGCGATAGACGACAGCCCCAGCATTTT CASSLGTGGDRRQPQHF